This T cell receptor (beta chain) derives from a study of blood T cell repertoires in COVID-19. Study background: The origin of the acute and convalescent COVID-19 samples was the United States, Italy and Spain. T cells, B-cell-depleted T cells, or PBMCs supplied cDNA or gDNA.

The CDR3 has 15 residues. This clone has just one count. TCRdb's copy holds only in-frame clones and misses some; the assay was immunoSEQ multiplex PCR. The table records 150,000 to 200,000 clones, approximately 80% of them present only once. Patients from Seattle were sampled longitudinally, starting during active infection. The clonotype originates from an elderly woman with COVID-19, enrolled during active disease. The J gene is TRBJ1-6, the V gene TRBV21-1; no check of the table's D call, TRBD1, against the DNA was made. TRBV21-1 is a listed pseudogene. The specimen sequenced was peripheral blood. The CDR3 region is CASSEDRGPNSPLHF. CDR3 sequence (DNA): TGTGCCAGCAGCGAGGACAGGGGGCCAAATTCACCCCTCCACTTT.